This T cell receptor beta chain was obtained from a study of patients and donors after allogeneic stem cell transplantation. This clonotype was counted a few times. TCRdb re-derived calls from the RT-PCR reads in MiXCR, one entry per CDR3 protein. The sample gives tens of thousands of distinct CDR3 sequences, 37% of which show up once; less than 85% is in the top ten. Trimming removed 4 bases from V and 4 bases from J; junction bases left unmatched: 4. The CDR3 sequence is 16 residues long. CDR1 KGHDR and CDR2 SFDVKD come from the germline V gene. This TCR was recovered from a human donor who was either an allogeneic HSCT recipient or a stem cell or donor lymphocyte infusion donor (not recorded which). It is not recorded whose cells these are; they may come from a transplant donor. V usage is TRBV24-1 and J usage is TRBJ2-5, with TRBD2 identical over 14 bases. Material for sequencing was blood, either unsorted or a sorted T cell fraction (not recorded which). The CDR3 is CATSEVGLAGGETQYF. CDR3 sequence (DNA): TGTGCCACCAGTGAAGTCGGACTAGCGGGAGGAGAGACCCAGTACTTC.